This TCR beta chain was sequenced for a study of blood T cell repertoires in COVID-19. Background on the study: From the United States, Italy and Spain came samples of acute and convalescent COVID-19. T cells, B-cell-depleted T cells, or PBMCs provided the cDNA or gDNA that served as material.

V lost 0 bases and J 5 bases, leaving 10 bases between the germline ends. Looked up from germline, CDR1 is LGHNA and CDR2 is YSLEER. This CDR3 contains 14 residues. In the authors' workflow: Quantification of nucleated cells was approximated via reference gene primer amplification. TCRdb's table, derived via immunoSEQ multiplex PCR, lists solely in-frame clones and lacks some. That table supplies the V and J calls and clone size; D and trimming were determined from the DNA. The table lists around 170,000 clones, roughly 86% of them singletons. This clone has a handful of counts. Sequenced material: peripheral blood. The rearrangement uses TRBV4-3 and TRBJ1-1; weak D call: TRBD1 (6 bases). The sequence was collected from a man in his forties or fifties with active or convalescent COVID-19. DNA of the CDR3: TGCGCCAGCAGCCAAGACAGGGGTTTTACTGAAGCTTTCTTT. Encoded protein: CASSQDRGFTEAFF.